The clone carrying this TCR beta chain was picked up many times. The CDR3 consists of 12 residues. Germline CDR1 GTSNPN, CDR2 SVGIG (reference sequence). The V and J ends lost 3 bases and 13 bases respectively, with 16 bases between them. The data originate from a study of read filtering for tumor transcriptome and immune sequencing. Molecular barcoded adaptors covering alpha/delta and beta/gamma chains were used on 400 to 450 ng RNA. Using its own MiXCR run on the reads, TCRdb lists one record per CDR3 protein. The data show 100,000 to 150,000 distinct CDR3 sequences, with roughly an eighth seen just once and just under 8.5% held by the top ten.

The source material was a population of CD138-negative cells sorted from bone marrow. This sequence originates from a donor at least 40 years old with multiple myeloma. This rearrangement joins TRBV30 to TRBJ1-5; D gene uncertain. The chain's CDR3 is CAWRTPGSPQHF. The CDR3 region has the DNA TGTGCCTGGAGGACGCCGGGATCTCCTCAGCATTTT.